This T cell receptor (beta chain) was observed in a study of shared T cell receptors in the human thymus. Some clones are missing from TCRdb's copy, which holds only in-frame ones; the method was immunoSEQ multiplex PCR. Among roughly 68,000 clones listed, about 96% were seen once. The CDR3 has 16 residues. Germline V gene data show CDR1 as KGHSH and CDR2 as LQKENI. Trimming left V 2 bases short and J 2 bases short, with 14 bases between. The sample was thymocytes. The gene calls are TRBV18 and TRBJ2-3, with D possibly TRBD2 on 5 matching bases. The receptor was derived from a human donor. CDR3 nucleotides: TGTGCCAGCTCACCATGGCCCGTCGGGGACACAGATACGCAGTATTTT. Amino acid sequence: CASSPWPVGDTDTQYF.